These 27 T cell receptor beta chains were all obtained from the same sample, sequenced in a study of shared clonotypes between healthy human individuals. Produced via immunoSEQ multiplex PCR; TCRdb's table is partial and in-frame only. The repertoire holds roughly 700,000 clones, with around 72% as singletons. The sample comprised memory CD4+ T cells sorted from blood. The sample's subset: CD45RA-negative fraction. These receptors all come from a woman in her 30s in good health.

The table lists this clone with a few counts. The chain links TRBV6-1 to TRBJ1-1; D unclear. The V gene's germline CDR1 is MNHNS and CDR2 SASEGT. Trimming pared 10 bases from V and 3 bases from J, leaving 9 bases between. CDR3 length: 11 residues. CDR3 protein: CAMLMDTEAFF. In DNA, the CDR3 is TGTGCCATGCTGATGGACACTGAAGCTTTCTTT.

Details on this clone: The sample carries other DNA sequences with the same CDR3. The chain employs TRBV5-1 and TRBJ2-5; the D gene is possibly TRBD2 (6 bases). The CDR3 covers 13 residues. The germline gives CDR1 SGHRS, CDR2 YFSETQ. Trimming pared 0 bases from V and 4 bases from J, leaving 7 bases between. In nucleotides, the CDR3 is TGCGCCAGCAGCTTGGGGGGAGGAGAGACCCAGTACTTC. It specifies CASSLGGGETQYF.

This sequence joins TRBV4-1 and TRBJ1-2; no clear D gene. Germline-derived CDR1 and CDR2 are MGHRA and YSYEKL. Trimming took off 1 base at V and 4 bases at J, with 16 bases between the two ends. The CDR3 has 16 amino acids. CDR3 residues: CASSQGTTIPAYGYTF. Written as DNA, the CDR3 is TGCGCCAGCAGCCAAGGTACTACCATACCCGCCTATGGCTACACCTTC.

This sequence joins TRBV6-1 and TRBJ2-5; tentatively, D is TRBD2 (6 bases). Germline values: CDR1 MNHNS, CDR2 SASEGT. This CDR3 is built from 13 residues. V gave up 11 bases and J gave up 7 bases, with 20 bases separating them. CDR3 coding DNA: TGTGCCGAACGTGGTAGCGGCCCCAGGACCCAGTACTTC. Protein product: CAERGSGPRTQYF.

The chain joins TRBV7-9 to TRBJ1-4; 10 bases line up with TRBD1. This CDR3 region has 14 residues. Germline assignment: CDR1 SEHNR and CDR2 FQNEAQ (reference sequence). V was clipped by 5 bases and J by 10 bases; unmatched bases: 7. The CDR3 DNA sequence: TGTGCCAGCAGCACCGGGACAGGGGTCGGAAAACTGTTTTTT. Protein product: CASSTGTGVGKLFF.

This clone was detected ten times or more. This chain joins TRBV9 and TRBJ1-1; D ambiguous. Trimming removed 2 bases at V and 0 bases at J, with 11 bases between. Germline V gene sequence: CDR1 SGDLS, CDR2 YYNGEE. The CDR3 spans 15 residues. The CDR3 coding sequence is TGTGCCAGCAGCGTCCTCGAGAACCTGAACACTGAAGCTTTCTTT. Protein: CASSVLENLNTEAFF.

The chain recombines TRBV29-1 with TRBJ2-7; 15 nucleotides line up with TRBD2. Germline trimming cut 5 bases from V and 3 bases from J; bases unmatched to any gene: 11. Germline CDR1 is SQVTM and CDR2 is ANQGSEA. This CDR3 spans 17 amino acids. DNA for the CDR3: TGCAGCGTTAGTCACGGGACTAGCGGGAGGAGTAACTACGAGCAGTACTTC. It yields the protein CSVSHGTSGRSNYEQYF.

As DNA, the CDR3 is TGTGCCAGCAGTTACCGACAGCAAACCGGGGAGCTGTTTTTT. It specifies CASSYRQQTGELFF. The chain is built from TRBV6-5 and TRBJ2-2, with TRBD1 as a possible D gene (5 bases). V shed 2 bases and J shed 5 bases, with 9 bases lying between them. The length of the CDR3 is 14 residues. Germline CDR1 reads MNHEY; CDR2 reads SVGAGI.

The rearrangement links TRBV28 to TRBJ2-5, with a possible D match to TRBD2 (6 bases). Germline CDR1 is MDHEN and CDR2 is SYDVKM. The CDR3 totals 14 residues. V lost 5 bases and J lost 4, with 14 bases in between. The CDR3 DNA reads TGTGCCAGCAGTGCTCGTCGGAGGGGAGAGACCCAGTACTTC. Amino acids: CASSARRRGETQYF.

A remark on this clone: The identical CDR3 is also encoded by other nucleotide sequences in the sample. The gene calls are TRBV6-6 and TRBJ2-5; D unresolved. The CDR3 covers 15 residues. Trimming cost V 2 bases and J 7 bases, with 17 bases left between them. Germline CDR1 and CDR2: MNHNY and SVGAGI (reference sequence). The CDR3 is CASSYLAKGTRTQYF. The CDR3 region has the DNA TGTGCCAGCAGTTACCTGGCCAAGGGAACCCGGACCCAGTACTTC.

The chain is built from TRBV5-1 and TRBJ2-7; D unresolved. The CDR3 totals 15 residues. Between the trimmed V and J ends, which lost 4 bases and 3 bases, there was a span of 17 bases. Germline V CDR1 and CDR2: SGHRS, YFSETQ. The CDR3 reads CASSPIRNHFYEQYF. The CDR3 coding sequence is TGCGCCAGCAGCCCCATCCGGAATCACTTCTACGAGCAGTACTTC.

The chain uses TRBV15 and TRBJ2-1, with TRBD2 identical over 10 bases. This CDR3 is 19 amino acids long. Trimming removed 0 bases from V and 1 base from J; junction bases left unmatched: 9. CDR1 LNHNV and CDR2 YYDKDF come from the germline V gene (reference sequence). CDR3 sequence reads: CATSRDRGLAALSYNEQFF. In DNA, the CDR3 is TGTGCCACCAGCAGAGATCGAGGACTAGCGGCTCTATCCTACAATGAGCAGTTCTTC.

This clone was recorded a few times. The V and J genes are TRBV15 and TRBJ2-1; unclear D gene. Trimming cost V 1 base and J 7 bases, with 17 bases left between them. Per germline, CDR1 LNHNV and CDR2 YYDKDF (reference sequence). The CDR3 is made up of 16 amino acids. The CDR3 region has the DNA TGTGCCACCAGCAGAGTGGATCGGGCCGGAAGGAATGAGCAGTTCTTC. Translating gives CATSRVDRAGRNEQFF.

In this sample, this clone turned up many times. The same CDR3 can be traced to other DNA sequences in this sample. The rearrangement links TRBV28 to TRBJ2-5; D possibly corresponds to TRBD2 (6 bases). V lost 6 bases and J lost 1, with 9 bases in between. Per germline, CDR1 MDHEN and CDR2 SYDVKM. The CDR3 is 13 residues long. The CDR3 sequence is CASRWGVQETQYF. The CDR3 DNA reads TGTGCCAGCAGGTGGGGGGTCCAAGAGACCCAGTACTTC.

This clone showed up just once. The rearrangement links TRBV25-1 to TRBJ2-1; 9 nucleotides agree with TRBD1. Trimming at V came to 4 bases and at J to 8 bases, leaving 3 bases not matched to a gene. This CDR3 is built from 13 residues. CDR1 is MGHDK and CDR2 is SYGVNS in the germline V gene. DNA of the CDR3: TGTGCCAGCAGTGTACAGGGGGCGTATGAGCAGTTCTTC. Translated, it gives CASSVQGAYEQFF.

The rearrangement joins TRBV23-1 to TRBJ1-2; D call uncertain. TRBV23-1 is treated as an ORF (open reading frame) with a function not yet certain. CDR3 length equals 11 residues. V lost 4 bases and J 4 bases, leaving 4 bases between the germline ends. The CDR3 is CASSPFYGYTF. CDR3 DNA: TGCGCCAGCAGTCCCTTCTATGGCTACACCTTC.

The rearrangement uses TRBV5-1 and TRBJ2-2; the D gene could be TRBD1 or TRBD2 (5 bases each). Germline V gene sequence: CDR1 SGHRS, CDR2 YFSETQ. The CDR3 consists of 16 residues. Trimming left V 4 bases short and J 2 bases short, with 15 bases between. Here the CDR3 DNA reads TGCGCCAGCAGCCTATCTCCGGGACGAAACACCGGGGAGCTGTTTTTT. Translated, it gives CASSLSPGRNTGELFF.

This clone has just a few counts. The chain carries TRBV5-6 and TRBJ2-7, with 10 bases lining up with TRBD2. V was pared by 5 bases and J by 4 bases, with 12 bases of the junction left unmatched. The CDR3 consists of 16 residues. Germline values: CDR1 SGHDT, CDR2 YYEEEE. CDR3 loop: CASRLSGRARLYEQYF. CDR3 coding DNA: TGTGCCAGCAGATTAAGCGGGAGGGCGCGTTTGTACGAGCAGTACTTC.

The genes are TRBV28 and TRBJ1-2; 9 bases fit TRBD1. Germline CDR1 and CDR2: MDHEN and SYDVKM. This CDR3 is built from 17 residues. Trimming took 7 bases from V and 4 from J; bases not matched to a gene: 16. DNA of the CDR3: TGTGCCAGCACCCTGACAGGGGGAGGAATCGGGGGCTATGGCTACACCTTC. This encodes CASTLTGGGIGGYGYTF.

Here the CDR3 DNA reads TGTGCCAGCAGTGAGGACCGACGGCGTGCGCGGAGCAGCACAGATACGCAGTATTTT. The encoded protein is CASSEDRRRARSSTDTQYF. The chain is built from TRBV2 and TRBJ2-3; D call uncertain. Deletions cut 3 bases from V and 0 bases from J, with 22 bases between. The germline gives CDR1 SNHLY, CDR2 FYNNEI. The CDR3 consists of 19 residues.

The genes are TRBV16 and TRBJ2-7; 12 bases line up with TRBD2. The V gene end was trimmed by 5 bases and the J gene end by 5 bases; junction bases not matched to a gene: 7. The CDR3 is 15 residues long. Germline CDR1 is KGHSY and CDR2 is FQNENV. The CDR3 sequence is CASSGVTSGSHEQYF. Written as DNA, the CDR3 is TGTGCCAGCAGCGGGGTGACTAGCGGGAGCCACGAGCAGTACTTC.

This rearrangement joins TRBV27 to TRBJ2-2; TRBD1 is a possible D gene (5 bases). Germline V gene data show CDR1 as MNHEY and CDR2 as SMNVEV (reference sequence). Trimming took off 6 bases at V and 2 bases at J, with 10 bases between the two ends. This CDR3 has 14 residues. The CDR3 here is CASRTAPNTGELFF. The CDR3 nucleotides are TGTGCCAGCAGGACAGCGCCCAACACCGGGGAGCTGTTTTTT.

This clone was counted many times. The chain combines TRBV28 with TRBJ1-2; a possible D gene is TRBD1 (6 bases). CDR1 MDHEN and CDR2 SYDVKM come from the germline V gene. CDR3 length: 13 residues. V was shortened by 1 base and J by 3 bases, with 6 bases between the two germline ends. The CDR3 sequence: CASSLYRDYGYTF. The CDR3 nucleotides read TGTGCCAGCAGTTTATACAGGGACTATGGCTACACCTTC.

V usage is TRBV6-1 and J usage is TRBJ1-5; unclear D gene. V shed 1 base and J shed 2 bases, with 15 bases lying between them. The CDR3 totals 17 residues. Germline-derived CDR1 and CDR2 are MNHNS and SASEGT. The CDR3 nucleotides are TGTGCCAGCAGTGAAGGGCAGGACGGTGGTGGCAATCAGCCCCAGCATTTT. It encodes CASSEGQDGGGNQPQHF.

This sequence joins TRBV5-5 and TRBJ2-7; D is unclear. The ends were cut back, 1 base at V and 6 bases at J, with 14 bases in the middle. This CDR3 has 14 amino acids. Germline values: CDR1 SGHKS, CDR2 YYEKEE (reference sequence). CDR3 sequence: CASSLIFPVGEQYF. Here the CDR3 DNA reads TGTGCCAGCAGCTTGATCTTTCCGGTCGGCGAGCAGTACTTC.

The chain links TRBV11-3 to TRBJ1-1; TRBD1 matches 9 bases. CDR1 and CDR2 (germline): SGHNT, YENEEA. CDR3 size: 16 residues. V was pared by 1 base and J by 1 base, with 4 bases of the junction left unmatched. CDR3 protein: CASSLGPTGGNTEAFF. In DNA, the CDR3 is TGTGCCAGCAGCTTAGGCCCGACAGGGGGGAACACTGAAGCTTTCTTT.

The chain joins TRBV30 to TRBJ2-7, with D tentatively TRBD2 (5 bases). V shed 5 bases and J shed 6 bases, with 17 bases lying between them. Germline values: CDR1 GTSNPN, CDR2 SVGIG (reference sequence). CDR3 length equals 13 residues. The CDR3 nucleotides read TGTGCCTGGGGAACTAGATCCCAAAGCGAGCAGTACTTC. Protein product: CAWGTRSQSEQYF.